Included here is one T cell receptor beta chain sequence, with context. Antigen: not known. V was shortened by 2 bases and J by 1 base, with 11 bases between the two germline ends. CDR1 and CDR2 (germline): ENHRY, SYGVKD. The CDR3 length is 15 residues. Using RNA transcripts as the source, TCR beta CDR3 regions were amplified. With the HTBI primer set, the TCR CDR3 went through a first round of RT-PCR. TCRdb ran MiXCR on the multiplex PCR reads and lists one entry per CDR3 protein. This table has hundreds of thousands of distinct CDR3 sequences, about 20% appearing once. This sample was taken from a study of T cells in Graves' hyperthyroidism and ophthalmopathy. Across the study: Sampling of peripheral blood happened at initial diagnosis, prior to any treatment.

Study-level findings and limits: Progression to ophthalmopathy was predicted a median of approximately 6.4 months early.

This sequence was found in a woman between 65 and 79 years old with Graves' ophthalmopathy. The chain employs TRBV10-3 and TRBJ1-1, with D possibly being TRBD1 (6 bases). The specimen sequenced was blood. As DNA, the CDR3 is TGTGCCATCAGTGAGGATGGGGGCAGGAACACTGAAGCTTTCTTT. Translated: CAISEDGGRNTEAFF.